This T cell receptor (beta chain) was recovered during a study of shared clonotypes between healthy human individuals. Germline CDR1 and CDR2: MDHEN and SYDVKM. The CDR3 runs to 14 residues. V dropped 4 bases and J dropped 8; count of bases not matched to a gene: 10. Investigators spread the genomic DNA of each subset evenly over several immunoSEQ plates. Sequenced by immunoSEQ multiplex PCR; TCRdb stores in-frame clones only, minus some. This sample has about 670,000 clones; 55% to 75% occur once, and the top ten carry approximately 2%. The sequence was obtained from a woman in her 30s in good health. Specimen: memory CD4+ T cells sorted from blood. The subset was: CD45RA-negative fraction. This rearrangement joins TRBV28 to TRBJ1-2; 7 bases fit TRBD1. The CDR3 bases are TGTGCCAGCAGTTACTCTGCGACAGGGAAGGGCTACACCTTC. It codes for CASSYSATGKGYTF.